This TCR beta chain was found in a study of blood T cell repertoires in COVID-19. Assay used: immunoSEQ multiplex PCR; TCRdb lists only in-frame clones, some missing. Found here are 400,000 to 450,000 clones, about nine tenths of them singletons; the top ten hold around an eighth. CDR1 SNHLY and CDR2 FYNNEI come from the germline V gene. Trimming took off 5 bases at V and 4 bases at J, with 6 bases between the two ends. The CDR3 consists of 12 residues. The chain is built from TRBV2 and TRBJ1-5, with D hard to call. Sequenced sample: peripheral blood. This clonotype originated in a woman aged 45-65 years with COVID-19, enrolled during active disease. CDR3 nucleotides: TGTGCCAGCAGTACAGTTAATCAGCCCCAGCATTTT. It codes for CASSTVNQPQHF.